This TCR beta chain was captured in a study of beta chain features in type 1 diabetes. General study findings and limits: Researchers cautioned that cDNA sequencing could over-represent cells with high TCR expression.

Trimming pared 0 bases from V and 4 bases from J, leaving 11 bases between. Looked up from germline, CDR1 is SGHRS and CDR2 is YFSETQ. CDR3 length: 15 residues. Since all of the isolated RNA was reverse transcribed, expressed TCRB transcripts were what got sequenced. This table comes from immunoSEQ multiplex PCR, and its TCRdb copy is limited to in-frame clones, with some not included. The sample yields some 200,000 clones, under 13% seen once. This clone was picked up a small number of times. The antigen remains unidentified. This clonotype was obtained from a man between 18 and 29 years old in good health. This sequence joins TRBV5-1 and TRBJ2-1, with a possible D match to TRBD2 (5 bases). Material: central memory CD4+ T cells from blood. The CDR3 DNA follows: TGCGCCAGCAGCTTGGCAGCGACGGGGTACAATGAGCAGTTCTTC. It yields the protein CASSLAATGYNEQFF.